Below are 13 T cell receptor beta chains sequenced from a single sample in a study of OX40 agonist ivuxolimab in advanced cancers. Data came from immunoSEQ multiplex PCR; TCRdb stores just in-frame clones and leaves some out. The table has roughly 70,000 clones, 91% seen once. The sequenced sample was CD4+ or CD8+ T cells sorted from blood, obtained in a trial of the OX40 agonist ivuxolimab. The receptor source for this set is an adult with an advanced solid tumor such as melanoma, head and neck, liver or kidney cancer.

The chain is built from TRBV2 and TRBJ2-2; D gene ambiguous. This CDR3 has 12 residues. Trimming took off 9 bases at V and 6 bases at J, with 11 bases between the two ends. Germline V gene sequence: CDR1 SNHLY, CDR2 FYNNEI. The CDR3 DNA is TGTGCCAGGTCGTCGTATTCCGGGGAGCTGTTTTTT. Amino acids: CARSSYSGELFF.

The chain recombines TRBV19 with TRBJ1-1; D is ambiguous. Deletions cut 2 bases from V and 3 bases from J, with 13 bases between. There are 15 residues in the CDR3. Germline CDR1 reads LNHDA; CDR2 reads SQIVND (reference sequence). CDR3 amino acids: CASSIRGRIDTEAFF. CDR3 DNA sequence: TGTGCCAGTAGTATACGGGGTCGGATCGACACTGAAGCTTTCTTT.

The chain is built from TRBV14 and TRBJ1-1; no clear D. Trimming removed 5 bases from V and 5 bases from J, with 12 bases in between. The CDR3 length is 13 residues. The germline V gene has CDR1 SGHDN and CDR2 FVKESK. The CDR3 DNA follows: TGTGCCAGCAGCGTAAATAGGGCAACTGAAGCTTTCTTT. Protein sequence: CASSVNRATEAFF.

This clone was seen a single time. The chain links TRBV25-1 to TRBJ1-2; D ambiguous. V gave up 3 bases and J gave up 6 bases, with 5 bases separating them. Per the germline V gene, CDR1 is MGHDK and CDR2 is SYGVNS. The CDR3 is 11 residues long. The CDR3: CASSDSHGYTF. DNA for the CDR3: TGTGCCAGCAGTGATTCGCATGGCTACACCTTC.

This chain links TRBV11-3 with TRBJ2-1; D is unresolved. The CDR3 contains 12 residues. V lost 3 bases and J 7 bases, leaving 7 bases between the germline ends. CDR1 is SGHNT and CDR2 is YENEEA in the germline V gene. The CDR3 sequence: CASSLNGNEQFF. CDR3 coding DNA: TGTGCCAGCAGCTTGAACGGGAATGAGCAGTTCTTC.

This clone has just one count. V and J are TRBV6-1 and TRBJ2-7; TRBD1 agrees at 8 bases. CDR3 length equals 15 residues. Losses at the gene ends were 4 bases for V and 2 bases for J; bases not matched to a gene: 7. Germline CDR1 reads MNHNS; CDR2 reads SASEGT. The DNA for the CDR3 is TGTGCCAGCAGTGTCGGACAGGGCCGGACCTACGAGCAGTACTTC. Its translation: CASSVGQGRTYEQYF.

The chain joins TRBV6-6 to TRBJ2-3, with a tentative D call TRBD2 (5 bases). The CDR3 sequence is 13 residues long. CDR1 and CDR2 (germline): MNHNY, SVGAGI (reference sequence). V gave up 8 bases and J gave up 3 bases, with 12 bases separating them. Here the CDR3 DNA reads TGTGCCAGCTCTCGGGGTGGAACAGATACGCAGTATTTT. As protein: CASSRGGTDTQYF.

V gene TRBV28 combines with J gene TRBJ2-5; no clear D gene. V dropped 4 bases and J dropped 5 bases, with 5 bases sitting between them. Germline V gene lookup returns CDR1 MDHEN and CDR2 SYDVKM. This CDR3 has 11 residues. The CDR3 protein is CASSSRETQYF. CDR3 DNA: TGTGCCAGCAGTTCCCGGGAGACCCAGTACTTC.

The chain combines TRBV25-1 with TRBJ2-2; TRBD2 matches at 7 bases. Losses at the gene ends were 6 bases for V and 6 bases for J; bases not matched to a gene: 7. In germline, CDR1 is MGHDK, CDR2 SYGVNS. The CDR3 has 14 amino acids. The CDR3 DNA reads as TGTGCCAGCAGCCTAATGGGGGGGGCCGGGGAGCTGTTTTTT. This sequence encodes CASSLMGGAGELFF.

J is TRBJ1-2 and V is TRBV19; TRBD1 aligns across 8 bases. The CDR3 has 14 amino acids. V shed 4 bases and J 4 bases; nucleotides not matched to a gene: 5. Looked up from germline, CDR1 is LNHDA and CDR2 is SQIVND (reference sequence). The CDR3: CASSSDRGFYGYTF. The CDR3, as DNA: TGTGCCAGTAGTAGCGACAGGGGCTTCTATGGCTACACCTTC.

In DNA, the CDR3 is TGTGCCAGCAGTTTACTGCCCGACGCGGCCGGGGAGCTGTTTTTT. Translation gives CASSLLPDAAGELFF. The V gene is TRBV27, the J gene TRBJ2-2; D is undetermined. The CDR3 is made up of 15 amino acids. CDR1 MNHEY and CDR2 SMNVEV come from the germline V gene (reference sequence). The germline V and J ends were trimmed by 2 bases and 6 bases, with 13 bases remaining between them.

The chain uses TRBV7-2 and TRBJ2-5, with D maybe TRBD2 (6 bases). The germline V gene encodes CDR1 SGHTA and CDR2 FQGNSA. V lost 6 bases and J 5 bases, leaving 13 bases between the germline ends. This CDR3 has 13 amino acids. DNA of the CDR3: TGTGCCAGCAGGAGCGGGTCTGGGGAGACCCAGTACTTC. Its protein is CASRSGSGETQYF. The entire variable domain, with the rest obtained from reference TRBV7-2 and TRBJ2-5, is as follows: GAGVSQSPSNKVTEKGKDVELRCDPISGHTALYWYRQSLGQGLEFLIYFQGNSAPDKSGLPSDRFSAERTGGSVSTLTIQRTQQEDSAVYLCASRSGSGETQYFGPGTRLLVL.

The genes are TRBV4-1 and TRBJ1-2; D call uncertain. This CDR3 comprises 15 residues. The germline V and J ends were trimmed by 0 bases and 4 bases, with 12 bases remaining between them. Germline V lookup: CDR1 MGHRA, CDR2 YSYEKL. The CDR3 loop reads CASSQEGGGLYGYTF. CDR3 DNA sequence: TGCGCCAGCAGCCAAGAGGGAGGCGGACTCTATGGCTACACCTTC.